The following is a T cell receptor beta chain sequence with its context. Its antigen is not known. The CDR3 is 15 residues long. The germline V and J ends were trimmed by 2 bases and 6 bases, with 11 bases remaining between them. Germline CDR1 reads MNHEY; CDR2 reads SMNVEV (reference sequence). The sample belongs to a study of cytomegalovirus exposure and HLA in healthy donors. Study-level background: The Caucasian-associated ancestry cluster contained 81% of the approximately 390 genotyped donors. General study results and limits: Several of the most significant clusters appeared, in a later analysis, to be linked to common viral pathogens. Later on, analysis showed that most CMV-associated TCR beta chains appeared to be HLA-restricted. The study labeled around 160 TCR beta chains cytomegalovirus-associated.

PCR used 60 Vbeta primers and 13 Jbeta primers. The data were produced by immunoSEQ multiplex PCR, yet TCRdb's version contains in-frame clones alone and is incomplete. The profile shows nearly 110,000 clones, about 80% of them singletons. The TCR was taken from a man younger than 40 in good health and CMV-seropositive. The source material was PBMCs. The chain has TRBV27 and TRBJ1-6; D unclear. The CDR3 DNA reads as TGTGCCAGCAGTTTAGAGGTCCAGCCTAATTCACCCCTCCACTTT. It encodes CASSLEVQPNSPLHF.